This T cell receptor beta chain is from a study of human thymus T cells. General study points: The authors found apparently biased V and J gene usage in thymic and blood repertoires. Thymic repertoires of unrelated individuals were reported in related research to overlap highly.

Surgeons resected thymus tissue during corrective heart surgery. A remark on this clone: Its antigen is not identified.

Sequencing was performed with immunoSEQ multiplex PCR; in TCRdb, only in-frame clones are kept and a portion is missing. This table has roughly 130,000 clones, around 95% appearing once. CDR1 is ENHRY, CDR2 SYGVKD, per germline. After removal of 8 bases from V and 4 bases from J, the junction contained 1 base not matched to a gene. The CDR3 has 12 amino acids. This sequence originates from a boy less than two years old with a congenital heart defect but otherwise immunologically healthy. The V and J genes are TRBV10-3 and TRBJ2-7, with 11 bases that match TRBD1. What was sequenced was thymus tissue. The DNA of the CDR3 is TGTGCCATCCGGGACAGGGGGTACGAGCAGTACTTC. Its protein product is CAIRDRGYEQYF.